The 32 T cell receptor beta chains in this list originate from one sample, sequenced in a study of shared clonotypes between healthy human individuals. CD45RO-negative, CCR7-positively selected cells formed the naive CD8 fraction, excluding terminally differentiated effector memory CD45RA+ cells. Clones were read by immunoSEQ multiplex PCR, and TCRdb kept only the in-frame ones, dropping some. The data show 1.5 million to 2.5 million clones, with roughly 94% seen just once and 1.2% held by the top ten. The sample consisted of naive CD8+ T cells sorted from blood. Receptor source: a man aged 18 to 30 in good health.

The rearrangement joins TRBV4-3 to TRBJ2-3; maybe TRBD1 (5 bases). V was trimmed by 0 bases and J by 2 bases, leaving 12 bases between them. CDR1 and CDR2 from the germline V gene are LGHNA and YSLEER. The CDR3 contains 16 residues. The CDR3 spells CASSQDSTDTTDTQYF. The CDR3 DNA is TGCGCCAGCAGCCAAGATAGTACGGACACCACAGATACGCAGTATTTT.

This chain uses TRBV19 with TRBJ2-7; 8 bases align to TRBD1. Germline CDR1 LNHDA, CDR2 SQIVND (reference sequence). Losses at the gene ends were 5 bases for V and 5 bases for J; bases not matched to a gene: 8. There are 14 residues in the CDR3. The CDR3 is CASSLGQGNHEQYF. The CDR3 nucleotides read TGTGCCAGTAGTCTTGGACAGGGTAACCACGAGCAGTACTTC.

The chain couples TRBV11-2 to TRBJ2-7; no definite D call. Per germline, CDR1 SGHAT and CDR2 FQNNGV. CDR3 length: 19 residues. V was clipped by 4 bases and J by 1 base, with 26 bases between them. CDR3 in DNA: TGTGCCAGCAGCTCCAGTACGAAAGCATCACCGACCTTTTCCTACGAGCAGTACTTC. Its protein product is CASSSSTKASPTFSYEQYF.

This clone showed up just a few times. This sequence joins TRBV10-3 and TRBJ1-1; D ambiguous. This CDR3 spans 12 amino acids. Germline-derived CDR1 and CDR2 are ENHRY and SYGVKD. V lost 0 bases to trimming and J lost 10 bases, with 9 bases between them. Here the CDR3 DNA reads TGTGCCATCAGTGAGTCCGGGGAGATAGCTTTCTTT. It yields the protein CAISESGEIAFF.

As regards this clone: Only one base separates this from a far larger clonotype, so it likely reflects a read error. V is TRBV11-2 and J is TRBJ1-3; unclear D gene. Germline CDR1 SGHAT, CDR2 FQNNGV. The length of the CDR3 is 12 residues. V lost 5 bases to trimming and J lost 0 bases, with 2 bases between them. CDR3 protein: CASSDSGNTIYF. The CDR3 nucleotides read TGTGCCAGCAGCGACTCTGGAAACACCATATATTTT.

The chain is built from TRBV27 and TRBJ2-7; D is unresolved. Trimming pared 3 bases from V and 5 bases from J, leaving 14 bases between. CDR1 is MNHEY and CDR2 is SMNVEV in the germline V gene (reference sequence). The CDR3 spans 14 residues. The CDR3 reads CASSFYFNSDEQYF. The CDR3 coding sequence is TGTGCCAGCAGTTTCTACTTCAACTCGGACGAGCAGTACTTC.

The CDR3 nucleotides are TGTGCCAGCAGTAGGGGACTAGCCCAAGAGACCCAGTACTTC. The encoded protein is CASSRGLAQETQYF. The chain couples TRBV27 to TRBJ2-5; 9 bases map to TRBD2. CDR1 and CDR2 from the germline V gene are MNHEY and SMNVEV (reference sequence). The CDR3 covers 14 residues. Germline trimming cut 5 bases from V and 1 base from J; bases unmatched to any gene: 2.

CDR3 sequence (DNA): TGCAGCGTTGAGGATGACAGGGAATCTGGCTACACCTTC. This gives the protein CSVEDDRESGYTF. The V and J genes are TRBV29-1 and TRBJ1-2; 7 positions agree with TRBD1. CDR1 and CDR2 (germline): SQVTM, ANQGSEA. The CDR3 has 13 amino acids. The V segment lost 3 bases and the J segment 7 bases; nucleotides outside the gene matches: 8.

The chain recombines TRBV5-1 with TRBJ2-3, with unresolved D. Looked up from germline, CDR1 is SGHRS and CDR2 is YFSETQ. The CDR3 loop spans 10 amino acids. V lost 4 bases, J lost 6 bases, and 3 bases lay in between. The chain's CDR3 is CASSGDTQYF. The CDR3 nucleotides are TGCGCCAGCAGCGGGGATACGCAGTATTTT.

The V and J genes are TRBV4-1 and TRBJ1-6, with D perhaps TRBD1 (6 bases). Per the germline V gene, CDR1 is MGHRA and CDR2 is YSYEKL. V gave up 0 bases and J gave up 0 bases, with 9 bases separating them. The length of the CDR3 is 17 residues. CDR3 sequence (DNA): TGCGCCAGCAGCCAAGAAGGGGGGAGCTCCTATAATTCACCCCTCCACTTT. Protein product: CASSQEGGSSYNSPLHF.

The V and J genes are TRBV30 and TRBJ2-1, with D possibly being TRBD1 (6 bases). CDR3 length: 15 amino acids. Germline V gene lookup returns CDR1 GTSNPN and CDR2 SVGIG (reference sequence). The V gene lost 2 bases and the J gene lost 4 bases, with 15 bases spanning the gap. This CDR3 is CAWSSPIRGYNEQFF. The DNA for the CDR3 is TGTGCCTGGAGTAGCCCGATAAGGGGGTACAATGAGCAGTTCTTC.

V and J are TRBV10-3 and TRBJ1-4; TRBD1 agrees at 10 bases. This CDR3 is 19 amino acids long. Germline V gene lookup returns CDR1 ENHRY and CDR2 SYGVKD. V lost 3 bases to trimming and J lost 0 bases; unmatched junction nucleotides: 10. CDR3 DNA: TGTGCCATCAGTGACTCCGGGACAGGGGACCCTGCAACTAATGAAAAACTGTTTTTT. Translated, it gives CAISDSGTGDPATNEKLFF.

In the case of this clone: The sample holds other DNA sequences that translate to the same CDR3. The CDR3 reads CASSLGTGGAYEQYF. In nucleotides, the CDR3 is TGTGCCAGCAGCCTAGGGACAGGGGGAGCCTACGAGCAGTACTTC. V usage is TRBV11-2 and J usage is TRBJ2-7, with 11 bases aligning to TRBD1. Looked up from germline, CDR1 is SGHAT and CDR2 is FQNNGV. V shed 5 bases, J shed 2 bases, and the junction held 5 bases outside the gene matches. This CDR3 contains 15 residues.

This chain connects TRBV28 to TRBJ2-7; 8 nucleotides line up with TRBD1. CDR1 MDHEN and CDR2 SYDVKM come from the germline V gene. The CDR3 length is 13 residues. The V segment lost 2 bases and the J segment 10 bases; nucleotides outside the gene matches: 7. The CDR3 region is CASSLGDRSAQYF. The CDR3 DNA reads as TGTGCCAGCAGTTTAGGGGACAGGAGTGCTCAGTACTTC.

A single count supports this clone. The gene calls are TRBV9 and TRBJ2-1; a weak D match, TRBD2 (6 bases). Germline V gives CDR1 SGDLS, CDR2 YYNGEE. The ends were cut back, 4 bases at V and 0 bases at J, with 14 bases in the middle. This CDR3 is 16 amino acids long. CDR3 loop: CASSPGGGSSYNEQFF. The CDR3, as DNA: TGTGCCAGCAGCCCCGGAGGAGGGAGCTCCTACAATGAGCAGTTCTTC.

This rearrangement joins TRBV9 to TRBJ2-1; D may be TRBD2 (5 bases). Trimming removed 0 bases from V and 2 bases from J, with 12 bases in between. This CDR3 spans 16 amino acids. Germline assignment: CDR1 SGDLS and CDR2 YYNGEE. The CDR3 region has the DNA TGTGCCAGCAGCGTAGGTCCAGCGGAGACCTACAATGAGCAGTTCTTC. This encodes CASSVGPAETYNEQFF.

The chain couples TRBV10-1 to TRBJ2-3, with 10 bases lining up with TRBD1. The CDR3 has 16 residues. CDR1 and CDR2 (germline): WNHNN, SYGVQD (reference sequence). After removal of 6 bases from V and 4 bases from J, the junction contained 10 bases not matched to a gene. CDR3 nucleotides: TGCGCCAGCAGCTCCTCGACAGGGGGCTTGGCAGATACGCAGTATTTT. Amino acid sequence: CASSSSTGGLADTQYF.

With regard to this clone: Other nucleotide sequences in the sample specify the same CDR3. The CDR3 coding sequence is TGTGCCAGCAGCTTCCAAGGTGGCTACACCTTC. It yields the protein CASSFQGGYTF. The chain employs TRBV7-9 and TRBJ1-2; D is uncertain. The germline CDR1 and CDR2 sequences are SEHNR and FQNEAQ (reference sequence). The V end lost 3 bases, the J end lost 7 bases, and 6 bases lay between the germline ends. This CDR3 spans 11 amino acids.

The chain carries TRBV5-6 and TRBJ1-6; D possibly corresponds to TRBD1 (6 bases). The V end was cut by 2 bases, the J end by 8 bases, with 11 bases between. This CDR3 contains 14 residues. CDR1 and CDR2 from the germline V gene are SGHDT and YYEEEE. The CDR3 region has the DNA TGTGCCAGCAGCTTCGGGGGCGGGGATTCACCCCTCCACTTT. Protein product: CASSFGGGDSPLHF.

V usage is TRBV4-1 and J usage is TRBJ1-1; D may be TRBD1 (6 bases). V lost 4 bases, J lost 1 base, and 10 bases lay in between. The germline V gene has CDR1 MGHRA and CDR2 YSYEKL. The CDR3 has 14 amino acids. CDR3 protein: CASSRQEGNTEAFF. The CDR3 DNA reads as TGCGCCAGCAGCCGACAGGAGGGGAACACTGAAGCTTTCTTT.

The chain joins TRBV11-3 to TRBJ2-1, with D perhaps being TRBD1 or TRBD2 (7 bases each). Germline-derived CDR1 and CDR2 are SGHNT and YENEEA. The CDR3 runs 17 residues. V dropped 1 base and J dropped 2 bases, with 15 bases sitting between them. CDR3 bases: TGTGCCAGCAGCTTAGCTCAGGGGGAGGGGCCCTACAATGAGCAGTTCTTC. Its protein is CASSLAQGEGPYNEQFF. The complete variable domain, with remaining parts taken from reference TRBV11-3 and TRBJ2-1, reads EAGVVQSPRYKIIEKKQPVAFWCNPISGHNTLYWYLQNLGQGPELLIRYENEEAVDDSQLPKDRFSAERLKGVDSTLKIQPAELGDSAVYLCASSLAQGEGPYNEQFFGPGTRLTVL.

The chain couples TRBV5-6 to TRBJ2-1; the D gene is possibly TRBD1 (6 bases). V gave up 1 base and J gave up 9 bases, with 11 bases separating them. This CDR3 is 13 amino acids long. Germline CDR1 and CDR2: SGHDT and YYEEEE. CDR3 nucleotide sequence: TGTGCCAGCAGCTTGTGGCAGGGGTTTGAGCAGTTCTTC. Translating it yields CASSLWQGFEQFF.

The V gene is TRBV4-1, the J gene TRBJ1-2; D might be TRBD1 (6 bases). Germline lookup yields CDR1 MGHRA and CDR2 YSYEKL. There are 16 residues in the CDR3. The V end was cut by 4 bases, the J end by 6 bases, with 21 bases between. In DNA form, the CDR3 reads TGCGCCAGCAGCCGAGCACCCGGGGGGGCGCAGGATGGCTACACCTTC. Translation gives CASSRAPGGAQDGYTF.

The rearrangement links TRBV5-6 to TRBJ2-1; tentative D call: TRBD1 (5 bases). Germline loops: CDR1 SGHDT, CDR2 YYEEEE. This CDR3 comprises 15 residues. V was trimmed by 4 bases and J by 8 bases, leaving 19 bases between them. CDR3 DNA sequence: TGTGCCAGCAGCCCGGGCGTTGGGGCCCGGGATGAGCAGTTCTTC. Encoded protein: CASSPGVGARDEQFF.

The chain recombines TRBV28 with TRBJ2-2; 11 bases line up with TRBD2. J was trimmed by 5 bases and V by 5 bases; bases with no gene match: 7. Germline V gene lookup returns CDR1 MDHEN and CDR2 SYDVKM. The CDR3 runs to 16 residues. CDR3 sequence reads: CASSLTSGIYTGELFF. CDR3 coding DNA: TGTGCCAGCAGTCTGACTAGCGGGATATATACCGGGGAGCTGTTTTTT.

The V call is TRBV28, the J call TRBJ1-1; D gene ambiguous. The germline CDR1 and CDR2 sequences are MDHEN and SYDVKM. V was shortened by 2 bases and J by 0 bases, with 7 bases between the two germline ends. This CDR3 is 14 amino acids long. The CDR3 region is CASSLRILNTEAFF. The CDR3 DNA reads TGTGCCAGCAGTTTACGGATCCTGAACACTGAAGCTTTCTTT.

V gene TRBV6-5 combines with J gene TRBJ2-3; 9 nucleotides match TRBD2. The CDR3 consists of 15 residues. V lost 2 bases to trimming and J lost 5 bases; unmatched junction nucleotides: 5. CDR1 and CDR2 from the germline V gene are MNHEY and SVGAGI. The CDR3: CASSYLSGSGDTQYF. The CDR3 region has the DNA TGTGCCAGCAGTTACCTTAGCGGGAGTGGAGATACGCAGTATTTT.

Of note for this clone: A read error may produce the germline difference seen at one junction end. J is TRBJ2-5 and V is TRBV4-1, with TRBD2 as a possible D gene (6 bases). Germline V gene sequence: CDR1 MGHRA, CDR2 YSYEKL. The CDR3 contains 15 residues. The CDR3 is CASSPQGGAQEAQYF. The CDR3 DNA is TGCGCCAGCAGCCCTCAGGGAGGAGCCCAAGAGGCCCAGTACTTC.

This chain uses TRBV7-2 with TRBJ2-1, with TRBD2 matching 10 bases. V was pared by 1 base and J by 10 bases, with 4 bases of the junction left unmatched. This CDR3 spans 14 amino acids. Germline V gene sequence: CDR1 SGHTA, CDR2 FQGNSA. This chain's CDR3 is CASSLVLAGDEQFF. In DNA, the CDR3 is TGTGCCAGCAGCTTAGTCCTAGCGGGAGACGAGCAGTTCTTC.

The J gene is TRBJ2-5, the V gene TRBV7-9; TRBD1 might be the D (6 bases). Trimming pared 5 bases from V and 0 bases from J, leaving 19 bases between. CDR3 size: 17 residues. Germline CDR1 is SEHNR and CDR2 is FQNEAQ (reference sequence). CDR3 nucleotide sequence: TGTGCCAGCAGCCTAGGGTTAGGGGACACCAACCAAGAGACCCAGTACTTC. Its protein product is CASSLGLGDTNQETQYF.

This chain uses TRBV13 with TRBJ1-2; 9 nucleotides align to TRBD1. The CDR3 extends over 15 amino acids. Per the germline V gene, CDR1 is PRHDT and CDR2 is FYEKMQ (reference sequence). Losses at the gene ends were 5 bases for V and 0 bases for J; bases not matched to a gene: 4. CDR3 sequence reads: CASSHTGGPNYGYTF. In DNA form, the CDR3 reads TGTGCCAGCAGCCACACAGGGGGCCCTAACTATGGCTACACCTTC.

The CDR3 nucleotides are TGTGCCAGCAGCTTAGCCCTAGCGGGGTGGGATACGCAGTATTTT. It translates to CASSLALAGWDTQYF. V is TRBV13 and J is TRBJ2-3, with 9 bases that match TRBD2. In germline, CDR1 is PRHDT, CDR2 FYEKMQ (reference sequence). V lost 1 base and J lost 6; bases outside the gene matches: 5. The CDR3 sequence is 15 residues long.